This TCR beta chain was observed in a study of T cell changes during pregnancy in multiple sclerosis. TCRdb keeps only in-frame clones here, not all; method: immunoSEQ multiplex PCR. Among approximately 88,000 clones, 90% to 95% were seen once, and the ten largest hold around 1.1%. CDR3 length: 11 amino acids. V lost 1 base to trimming and J lost 16 bases; unmatched junction nucleotides: 3. Germline assignment: CDR1 SGHVS and CDR2 FNYEAQ. The specimen was peripheral blood, collected in the second trimester of pregnancy. This chain connects TRBV7-6 to TRBJ1-3; 8 nucleotides agree with TRBD1. The sequence came from a female donor with multiple sclerosis, enrolled in a pregnancy study. CDR3 DNA sequence: TGTGCCAGCAGCTTAGGGACAGGGCTTTATTTT. Translated, it gives CASSLGTGLYF. Combining the CDR3 with reference TRBV7-6 and TRBJ1-3 gives the whole variable domain GAGVSQSPRYKVTKRGQDVALRCDPISGHVSLYWYRQALGQGPEFLTYFNYEAQQDKSGLPNDRFSAERPEGSISTLTIQRTEQRDSAMYRCASSLGTGLYFGEGSWLTVV.